This entry describes one TCR beta chain. Trimming cost V 4 bases and J 3 bases, with 12 bases left between them. CDR3 length: 15 residues. CDR1 is MDHEN and CDR2 is SYDVKM in the germline V gene. Once extracted for a subset, genomic DNA was divided evenly among several immunoSEQ plates. Using immunoSEQ multiplex PCR, the repertoire was profiled, and TCRdb retains in-frame clones only, with some absent. The sample lists roughly 700,000 clones; under 80% were seen once. This specimen comes from a study of shared clonotypes between healthy human individuals. The investigators split CD4+ cells into a CD45RA+ naive subset and a CD45RA-negative memory subset.

The chain carries TRBV28 and TRBJ2-2; possibly TRBD2 for D (7 bases). Sample: memory CD4+ T cells sorted from blood. Subset specified: CD45RA-negative fraction. This TCR was sampled from a woman in her 30s in good health. In nucleotides, the CDR3 is TGTGCCAGCAGTTCCGGGGGGACACACACCGGGGAGCTGTTTTTT. It yields the protein CASSSGGTHTGELFF.